This T cell receptor (beta chain) was sequenced for a study of response to subunit inactivated influenza vaccine. The study's findings and limits: T cells newly recruited by each seasonal influenza vaccination are few, the authors suggested.

This clonotype showed up just a few times. Its specificity is unknown. Germline CDR1 reads DFQATT; CDR2 reads SNEGSKA (reference sequence). J lost 7 bases, V lost 6 bases, and 12 bases had no gene match. CDR3 length: 14 amino acids. TCRdb recomputed calls from the RT-PCR reads with MiXCR, one row per CDR3 protein. Of about 540,000 distinct CDR3 sequences listed, 11% to 15% were seen once; the top ten hold around 10%. The chain carries TRBV20-1 and TRBJ2-7, with 10 positions matching TRBD2. This TCR was recovered from a man aged 45-65 years who received an inactivated influenza vaccine. The source was PBMCs from blood, collected about 13 days after vaccination. CDR3 protein: CSAIIAGGSREQYF. The CDR3 DNA reads as TGCAGTGCCATAATAGCGGGGGGCTCCCGGGAGCAGTACTTC.